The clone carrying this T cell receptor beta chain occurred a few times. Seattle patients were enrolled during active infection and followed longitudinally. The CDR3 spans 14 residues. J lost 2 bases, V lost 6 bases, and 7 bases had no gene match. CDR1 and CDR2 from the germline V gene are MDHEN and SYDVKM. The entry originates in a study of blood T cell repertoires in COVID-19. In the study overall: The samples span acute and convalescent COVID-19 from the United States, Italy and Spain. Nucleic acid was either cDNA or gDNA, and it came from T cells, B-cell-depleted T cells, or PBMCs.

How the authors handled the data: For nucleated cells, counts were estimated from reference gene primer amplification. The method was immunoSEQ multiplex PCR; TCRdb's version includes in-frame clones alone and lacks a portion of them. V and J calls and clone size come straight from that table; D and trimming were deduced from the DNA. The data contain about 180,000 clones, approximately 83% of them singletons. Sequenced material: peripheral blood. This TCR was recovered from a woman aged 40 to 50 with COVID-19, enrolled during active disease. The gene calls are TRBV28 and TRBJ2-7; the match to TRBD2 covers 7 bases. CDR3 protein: CASRRTRPTYEQYF. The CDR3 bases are TGTGCCAGCAGACGGACTAGGCCCACCTACGAGCAGTACTTC.